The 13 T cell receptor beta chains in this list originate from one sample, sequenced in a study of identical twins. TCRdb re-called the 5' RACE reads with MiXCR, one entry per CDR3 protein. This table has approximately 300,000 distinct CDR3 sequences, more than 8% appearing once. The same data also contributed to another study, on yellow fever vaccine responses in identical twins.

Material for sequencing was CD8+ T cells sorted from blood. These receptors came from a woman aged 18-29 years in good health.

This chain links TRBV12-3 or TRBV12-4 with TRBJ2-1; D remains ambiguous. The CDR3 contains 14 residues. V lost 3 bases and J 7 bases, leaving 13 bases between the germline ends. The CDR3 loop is CASSFATTGNEQFF. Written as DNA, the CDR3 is TGTGCCAGCAGTTTCGCCACAACGGGTAATGAGCAGTTCTTC.

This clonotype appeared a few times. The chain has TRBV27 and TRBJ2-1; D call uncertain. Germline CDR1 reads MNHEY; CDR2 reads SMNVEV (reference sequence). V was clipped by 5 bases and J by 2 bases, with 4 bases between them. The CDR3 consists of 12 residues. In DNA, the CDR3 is TGTGCCAGCAGTGCTCCCTACAATGAGCAGTTCTTC. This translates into CASSAPYNEQFF.

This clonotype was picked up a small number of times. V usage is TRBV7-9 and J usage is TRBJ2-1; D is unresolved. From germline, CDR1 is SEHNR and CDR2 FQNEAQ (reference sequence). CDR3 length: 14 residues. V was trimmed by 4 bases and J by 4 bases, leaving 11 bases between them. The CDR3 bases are TGTGCCAGCAGCTCTCCAAGTGGTTACAATGAGCAGTTCTTC. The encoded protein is CASSSPSGYNEQFF. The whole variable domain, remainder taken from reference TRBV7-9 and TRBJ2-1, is DTGVSQNPRHKITKRGQNVTFRCDPISEHNRLYWYRQTLGQGPEFLTYFQNEAQLEKSRLLSDRFSAERPKGSFSTLEIQRTEQGDSAMYLCASSSPSGYNEQFFGPGTRLTVL.

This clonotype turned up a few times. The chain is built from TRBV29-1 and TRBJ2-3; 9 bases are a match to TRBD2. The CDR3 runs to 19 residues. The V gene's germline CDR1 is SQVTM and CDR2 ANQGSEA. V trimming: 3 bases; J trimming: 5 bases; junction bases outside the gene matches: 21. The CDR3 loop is CSVEFWPSGDWIGEDTQYF. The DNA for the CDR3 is TGCAGCGTTGAGTTTTGGCCTAGCGGGGATTGGATTGGGGAAGATACGCAGTATTTT.

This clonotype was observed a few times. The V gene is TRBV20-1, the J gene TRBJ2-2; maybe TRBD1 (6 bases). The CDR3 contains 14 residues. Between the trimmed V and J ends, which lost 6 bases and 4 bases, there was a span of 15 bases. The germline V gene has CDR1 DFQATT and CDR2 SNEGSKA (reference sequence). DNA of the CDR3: TGCAGTGCGAGACGACAGGAAAGCACCGGGGAGCTGTTTTTT. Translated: CSARRQESTGELFF.

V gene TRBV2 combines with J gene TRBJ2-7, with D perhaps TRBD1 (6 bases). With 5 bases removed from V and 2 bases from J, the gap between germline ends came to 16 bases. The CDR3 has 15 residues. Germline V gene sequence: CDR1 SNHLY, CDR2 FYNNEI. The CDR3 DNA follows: TGTGCCAGCAGTCAATCAGTGGACAGAACCTACGAGCAGTACTTC. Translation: CASSQSVDRTYEQYF.

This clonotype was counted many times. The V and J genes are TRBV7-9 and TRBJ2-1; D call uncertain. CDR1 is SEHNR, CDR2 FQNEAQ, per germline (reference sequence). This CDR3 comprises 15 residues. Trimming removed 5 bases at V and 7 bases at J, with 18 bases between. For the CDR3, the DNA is TGTGCCAGCAGCCCTTCGGCCGTGTTGGGAAATGAGCAGTTCTTC. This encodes CASSPSAVLGNEQFF.

This CDR3 is CASSIRGLGGELFF. For the CDR3, the DNA is TGTGCCAGCAGCATCAGGGGGCTGGGCGGGGAGCTGTTTTTT. The rearrangement links TRBV27 to TRBJ2-2, with 8 positions matching TRBD1. The CDR3 sequence is 14 residues long. J gave up 7 bases and V 6 bases, and 7 bases lay outside the gene matches. Germline V gene lookup returns CDR1 MNHEY and CDR2 SMNVEV (reference sequence).

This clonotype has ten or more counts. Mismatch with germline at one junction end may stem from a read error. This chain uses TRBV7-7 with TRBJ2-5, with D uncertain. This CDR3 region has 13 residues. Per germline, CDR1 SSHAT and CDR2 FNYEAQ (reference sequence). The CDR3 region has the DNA TGTGCTAGCAGCCGAAAATACCAAGAGACCCAGTACTTC. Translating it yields CASSRKYQETQYF.

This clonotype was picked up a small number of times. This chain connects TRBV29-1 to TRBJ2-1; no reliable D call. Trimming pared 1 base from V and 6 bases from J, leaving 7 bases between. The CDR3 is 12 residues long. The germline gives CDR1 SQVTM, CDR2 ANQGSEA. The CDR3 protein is CSVEGYLNEQFF. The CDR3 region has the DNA TGCAGCGTTGAAGGGTATCTCAATGAGCAGTTCTTC.

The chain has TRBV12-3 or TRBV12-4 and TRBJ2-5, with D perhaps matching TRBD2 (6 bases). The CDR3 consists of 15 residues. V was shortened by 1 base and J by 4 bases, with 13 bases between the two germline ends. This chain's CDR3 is CASSLVLTSRETQYF. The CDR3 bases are TGTGCCAGCAGTTTAGTACTTACTAGCAGAGAGACCCAGTACTTC.

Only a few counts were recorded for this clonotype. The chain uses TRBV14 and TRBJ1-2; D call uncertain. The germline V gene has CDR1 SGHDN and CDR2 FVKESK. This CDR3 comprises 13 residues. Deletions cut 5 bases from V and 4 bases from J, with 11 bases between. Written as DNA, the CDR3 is TGTGCCAGCAGCGGAGTTTTAAGCTATGGCTACACCTTC. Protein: CASSGVLSYGYTF.

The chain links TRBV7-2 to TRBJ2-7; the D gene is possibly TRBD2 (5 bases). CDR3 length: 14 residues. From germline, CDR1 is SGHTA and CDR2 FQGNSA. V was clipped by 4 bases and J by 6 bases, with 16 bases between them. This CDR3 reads CASSYGLAWPEQYF. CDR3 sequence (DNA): TGTGCCAGCAGCTACGGTCTAGCCTGGCCCGAGCAGTACTTC.